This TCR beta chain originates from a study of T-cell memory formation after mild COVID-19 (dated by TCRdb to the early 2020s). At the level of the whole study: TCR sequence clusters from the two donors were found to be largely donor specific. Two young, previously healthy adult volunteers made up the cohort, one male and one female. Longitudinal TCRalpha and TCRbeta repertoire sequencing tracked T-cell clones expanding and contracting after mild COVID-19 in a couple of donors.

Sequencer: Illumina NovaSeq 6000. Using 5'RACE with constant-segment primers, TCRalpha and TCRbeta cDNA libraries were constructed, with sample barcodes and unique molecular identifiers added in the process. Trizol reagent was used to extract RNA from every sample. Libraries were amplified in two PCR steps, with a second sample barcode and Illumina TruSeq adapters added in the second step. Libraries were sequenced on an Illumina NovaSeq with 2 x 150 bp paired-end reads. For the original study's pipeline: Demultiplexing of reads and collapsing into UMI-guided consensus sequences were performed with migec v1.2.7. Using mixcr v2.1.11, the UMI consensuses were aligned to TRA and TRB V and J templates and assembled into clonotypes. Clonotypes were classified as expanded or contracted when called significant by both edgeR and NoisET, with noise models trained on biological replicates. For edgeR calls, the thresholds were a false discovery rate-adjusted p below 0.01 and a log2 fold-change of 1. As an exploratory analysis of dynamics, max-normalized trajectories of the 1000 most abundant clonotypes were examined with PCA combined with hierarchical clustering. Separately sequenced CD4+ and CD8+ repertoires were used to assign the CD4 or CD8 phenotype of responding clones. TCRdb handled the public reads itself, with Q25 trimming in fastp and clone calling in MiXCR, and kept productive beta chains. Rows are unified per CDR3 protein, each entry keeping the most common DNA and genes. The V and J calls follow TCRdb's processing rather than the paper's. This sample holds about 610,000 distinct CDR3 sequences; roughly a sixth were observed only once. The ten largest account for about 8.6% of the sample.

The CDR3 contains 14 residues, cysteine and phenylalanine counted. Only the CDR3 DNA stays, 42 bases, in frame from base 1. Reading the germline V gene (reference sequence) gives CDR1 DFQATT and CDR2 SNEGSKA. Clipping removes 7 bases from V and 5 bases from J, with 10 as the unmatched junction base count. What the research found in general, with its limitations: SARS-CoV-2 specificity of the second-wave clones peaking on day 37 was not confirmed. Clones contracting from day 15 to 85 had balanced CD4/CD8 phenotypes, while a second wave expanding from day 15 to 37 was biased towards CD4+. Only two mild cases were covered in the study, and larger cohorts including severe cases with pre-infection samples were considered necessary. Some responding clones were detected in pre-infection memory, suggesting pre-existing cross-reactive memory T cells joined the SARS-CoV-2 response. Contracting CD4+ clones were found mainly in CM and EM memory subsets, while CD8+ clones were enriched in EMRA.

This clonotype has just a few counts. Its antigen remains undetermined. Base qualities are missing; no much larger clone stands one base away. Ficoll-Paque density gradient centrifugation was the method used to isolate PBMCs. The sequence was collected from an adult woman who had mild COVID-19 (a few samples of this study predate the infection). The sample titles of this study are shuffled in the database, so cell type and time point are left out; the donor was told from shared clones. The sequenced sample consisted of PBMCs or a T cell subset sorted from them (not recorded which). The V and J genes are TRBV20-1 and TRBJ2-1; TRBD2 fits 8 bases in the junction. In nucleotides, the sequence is TGCAGTGGGGGGGGAGGACTAGCTGACAATGAGCAGTTCTTC. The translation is CSGGGGLADNEQFF.